Below, one T cell receptor beta chain is given with its context. Its antigen is unidentified. The assay was immunoSEQ multiplex PCR, and TCRdb's table has in-frame clones only and misses some. The sample has nearly 95,000 clones; roughly 94% are singletons. This entry comes from a study of siplizumab effects on memory and regulatory T cells. Study-wide results and caveats: The authors could not assign a naive or memory phenotype to roughly 75-95% of proliferating CD4+ or CD8+ clones. Proliferating siplizumab-culture Treg suppressive function went unconfirmed. No more than a minor fraction of alloreactive clones could be traced back to unstimulated subsets. Naive T cell populations appeared to exhibit greater diversity than memory cells and appeared to be major alloresponse contributors.

Sequenced sample: non-Treg CD4+ T cells sorted from blood. The source is a human donor in good health.

CDR3 residues: CASSARDIVGEQYF. The CDR3 DNA follows: TGTGCCAGCAGCGCTCGGGACATTGTTGGCGAGCAGTACTTC. The chain is built from TRBV9 and TRBJ2-7, with D perhaps TRBD1 (6 bases). V shed 3 bases and J shed 6 bases, with 16 bases lying between them. This CDR3 region has 14 residues. Germline V lookup: CDR1 SGDLS, CDR2 YYNGEE.